The next 13 T cell receptor beta chains were all read from a single sample in a study of blood T cells in healthy people across ages (dated by TCRdb to the mid-2010s). The method behind the library was 5' RACE. TCRdb lists the instrument as Illumina HiSeq 2500. A second PCR of about 6 to 11 cycles was performed with a sample-barcoded 5' primer and a J-beta primer mix. TCRdb reprocessed the public reads (quality trimming at Q25 with fastp, clone calling with MiXCR) and kept in-frame beta chains. Each entry merges the rows of one CDR3 protein and shows their most common DNA and genes. This sample has over a million distinct CDR3 sequences in its table, and under 55% of those were observed once. The ten largest clones take up approximately 17% of the sample. Sequencing used blood. The receptors stem from a woman aged 55 to 70 in good health.

The gene calls are TRBV4-2 and TRBJ2-7; no definite D call. Trimming took off 0 bases at V and 6 bases at J, with 9 bases between the two ends. Germline V gene lookup returns CDR1 LGHNA and CDR2 YNFKEQ. The CDR3 is 13 amino acids. CDR3 coding DNA: TGTGCCAGCAGCCAAGAGGTGAGGAGCGAGCAGTACTTC. It codes for CASSQEVRSEQYF.

This clonotype appeared a few times. This sequence joins TRBV13 and TRBJ2-3, with a weak D call TRBD1 (6 bases). The V gene lost 5 bases and the J gene lost 1 base, with 10 bases spanning the gap. Germline loops: CDR1 PRHDT, CDR2 FYEKMQ (reference sequence). The CDR3 extends over 14 amino acids. CDR3 coding DNA: TGTGCCAGCAGCGTGGGGGCGGGCACAGATACGCAGTATTTT. It translates to CASSVGAGTDTQYF.

The genes are TRBV10-3 and TRBJ2-1; 7 bases match TRBD2. Germline CDR1 reads ENHRY; CDR2 reads SYGVKD. The CDR3 consists of 16 residues. V lost 5 bases and J lost 8; bases outside the gene matches: 15. DNA of the CDR3: TGTGCCATCAGTTCCCGAGACGGGGCGGGGGATCATGAGCAGTTCTTC. Translation gives CAISSRDGAGDHEQFF.

Notes on this clonotype: One base away lies a much larger clone, so this may be a sequencing read error. The rearrangement links TRBV12-3 or TRBV12-4 to TRBJ2-3; tentative D call: TRBD1 (7 bases). The CDR3 is 12 residues long. CDR3 in DNA: TGTGCCAGCAGGGAGGGGGCAGATGCGCAGTATTTT. Translated: CASREGADAQYF.

The CDR3 DNA sequence: TGCAGCGTGGGGCAGCTCAATGAGCAGTACTTC. Residues: CSVGQLNEQYF. The chain uses TRBV29-1 and TRBJ2-5; D possibly corresponds to TRBD1 (5 bases). Germline V CDR1 and CDR2: SQVTM, ANQGSEA. The CDR3 has 11 residues. Trimming left V 6 bases short and J 11 bases short, with 16 bases between.

This chain links TRBV6-6 with TRBJ1-1, with 9 bases matching TRBD1. Trimming cost V 4 bases and J 4 bases; bases outside gene matches: 4. CDR1 MNHNY and CDR2 SVGAGI come from the germline V gene (reference sequence). The length of the CDR3 is 14 residues. CDR3 region: CASSLKQGATEAFF. In nucleotides, the CDR3 is TGTGCCAGCAGTTTGAAACAGGGGGCCACTGAAGCTTTCTTT.

This clonotype appeared a few times. J is TRBJ2-5 and V is TRBV5-1; 14 bases line up with TRBD2. The V gene end was trimmed by 4 bases and the J gene end by 3 bases; junction bases not matched to a gene: 5. The CDR3 is made up of 16 amino acids. Per the germline V gene, CDR1 is SGHRS and CDR2 is YFSETQ. In nucleotides, the CDR3 is TGCGCCAGCAGCCCCCCGGGACTAGCGGGAGAAGAGACCCAGTACTTC. This translates into CASSPPGLAGEETQYF.

This clonotype was seen more than once but under ten times. V gene TRBV12-3 or TRBV12-4 combines with J gene TRBJ2-3, with 7 bases matching TRBD2. The length of the CDR3 is 17 residues. The J segment lost 1 base and the V segment lost 6 bases, leaving 13 bases of the junction unmatched. The DNA of the CDR3 is TGTGCCAGCAGCCGTCGGGGGAGGGCCCTGGGCACAGATACGCAGTATTTT. It is translated as CASSRRGRALGTDTQYF.

CDR3 nucleotides: TGCAGTGCTAAGGCAACAGGCTCCTACGAGCAGTACTTC. This codes for CSAKATGSYEQYF. The V gene is TRBV20-1, the J gene TRBJ2-7; D possibly corresponds to TRBD1 (5 bases). With 4 bases removed from V and 0 bases from J, the gap between germline ends came to 10 bases. Germline loops: CDR1 DFQATT, CDR2 SNEGSKA (reference sequence). The CDR3 is 13 amino acids.

V and J are TRBV20-1 and TRBJ2-1; 13 nucleotides align to TRBD2. The length of the CDR3 is 18 residues. Looked up from germline, CDR1 is DFQATT and CDR2 is SNEGSKA (reference sequence). The V gene end was trimmed by 0 bases and the J gene end by 4 bases; junction bases not matched to a gene: 9. The DNA for the CDR3 is TGCAGTGCTAGAGATTTTCGGCGGACTAGCGGGAGTTACAATGAGCAGTTCTTC. Encoded protein: CSARDFRRTSGSYNEQFF.

V is TRBV5-1 and J is TRBJ1-1, with unresolved D. There are 12 residues in the CDR3. Germline V lookup: CDR1 SGHRS, CDR2 YFSETQ. V was pared by 0 bases and J by 6 bases, with 6 bases between. Written as DNA, the CDR3 is TGCGCCAGCAGCTTGGAACCAGCTGAAGCTTTCTTT. This translates into CASSLEPAEAFF.

The chain has TRBV27 and TRBJ2-3, with 7 bases that match TRBD2. Trimming took 6 bases from V and 6 from J; bases not matched to a gene: 12. Germline-derived CDR1 and CDR2 are MNHEY and SMNVEV (reference sequence). The CDR3 is 15 residues long. The CDR3 DNA is TGTGCCAGCAGCCCCCGAGCGGGGCGTCTGGATACGCAGTATTTT. Its translation: CASSPRAGRLDTQYF.

This chain connects TRBV2 to TRBJ1-4; no definite D call. The V end was cut by 7 bases, the J end by 2 bases, with 8 bases between. CDR1 is SNHLY, CDR2 FYNNEI, per germline. The CDR3 is 13 residues long. DNA for the CDR3: TGTGCCAGCAACGGAGGGACTAATGAAAAACTGTTTTTT. Encoded protein: CASNGGTNEKLFF. Full variable domain (rest looked up from reference TRBV2 and TRBJ1-4): EPEVTQTPSHQVTQMGQEVILRCVPISNHLYFYWYRQILGQKVEFLVSFYNNEISEKSEIFDDQFSVERPDGSNFTLKIRSTKLEDSAMYFCASNGGTNEKLFFGSGTQLSVL.